This T cell receptor (beta chain) was retrieved from a study of blood T cell repertoires in COVID-19. Study at large: COVID-19 samples from acute and convalescent phases originated in the United States, Italy and Spain.

Profiling relied on immunoSEQ multiplex PCR, and the TCRdb table lists in-frame clones only, not all of them. The repertoire holds more than 150,000 clones, with approximately 86% as singletons. Living in about two dozen US areas, the participants were between about 18 and 90 years of age. Participants' own reports of clinical history determined their cohort assignment. The recovered donors of Cohort 3 showed two negative PCRs, clearance, or symptom resolution. This clone is a singleton in its sample. V gave up 4 bases and J gave up 5 bases; unmatched junction bases: 4. The CDR3 runs to 15 residues. Per germline, CDR1 KGHSH and CDR2 LQKENI.

The V call is TRBV18, the J call TRBJ2-1; 11 nucleotides match TRBD2. What was sequenced was PBMCs or T cells enriched from blood (not recorded which). The TCR comes from a woman aged 30 to 39 who had recovered from COVID-19. This CDR3 is CASSLTTSGNNEQFF. The DNA of the CDR3 is TGTGCCAGCTCACTCACGACTAGCGGGAACAATGAGCAGTTCTTC.